This entry describes one T cell receptor beta chain. The sample originates from a study of PD-L1 blockade in urothelial cancer. Overall study: Between 0 and 3 prior chemotherapy regimens had been given to patients. Across blood samples, T cells had a median count of 141,255.

Using immunoSEQ multiplex PCR, the repertoire was profiled, and TCRdb retains in-frame clones only, with some absent. The sample includes approximately 72,000 clones, more than 75% of them seen just once. The time point here: pretreatment peripheral blood. Patients had locally advanced or metastatic urothelial carcinoma. V gave up 0 bases and J gave up 3 bases, with 8 bases separating them. CDR1 GTSNPN and CDR2 SVGIG come from the germline V gene (reference sequence). The CDR3 extends over 13 amino acids. This TCR was sampled from a man in his fifties or sixties with urothelial cancer. The chain couples TRBV30 to TRBJ1-1; the D gene is possibly TRBD1 (5 bases). Sequenced here: PBMCs, sampled around atezolizumab (anti-PD-L1) treatment. CDR3: CAWSVDRDTEAFF. The CDR3 nucleotides read TGTGCCTGGAGTGTTGACAGAGACACTGAAGCTTTCTTT.